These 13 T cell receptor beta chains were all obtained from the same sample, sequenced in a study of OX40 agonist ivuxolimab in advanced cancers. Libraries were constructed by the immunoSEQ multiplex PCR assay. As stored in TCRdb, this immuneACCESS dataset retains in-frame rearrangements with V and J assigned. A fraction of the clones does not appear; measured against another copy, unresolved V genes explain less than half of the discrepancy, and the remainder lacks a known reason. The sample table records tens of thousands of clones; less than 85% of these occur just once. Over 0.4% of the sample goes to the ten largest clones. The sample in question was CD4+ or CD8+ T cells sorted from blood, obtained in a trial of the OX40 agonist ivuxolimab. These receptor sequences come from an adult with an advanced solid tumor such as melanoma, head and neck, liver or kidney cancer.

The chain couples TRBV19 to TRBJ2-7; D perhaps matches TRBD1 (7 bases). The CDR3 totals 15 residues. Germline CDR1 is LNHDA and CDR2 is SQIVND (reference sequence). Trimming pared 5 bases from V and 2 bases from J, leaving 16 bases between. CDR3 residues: CASSSGGTATYEQYF. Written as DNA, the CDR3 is TGTGCCAGTAGTTCAGGAGGGACAGCGACCTACGAGCAGTACTTC.

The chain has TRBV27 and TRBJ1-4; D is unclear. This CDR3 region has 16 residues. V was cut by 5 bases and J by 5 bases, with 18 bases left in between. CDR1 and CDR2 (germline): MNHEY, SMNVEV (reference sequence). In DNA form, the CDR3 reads TGTGCCAGCAGTATAACACTTCAAGGTTCCAATGAAAAACTGTTTTTT. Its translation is CASSITLQGSNEKLFF.

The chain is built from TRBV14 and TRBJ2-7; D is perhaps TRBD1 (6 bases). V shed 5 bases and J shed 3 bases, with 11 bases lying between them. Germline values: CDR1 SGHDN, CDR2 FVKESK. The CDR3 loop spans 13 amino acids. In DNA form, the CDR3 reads TGTGCCAGCAGCGACAACAGGGACTACGAGCAGTACTTC. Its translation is CASSDNRDYEQYF.

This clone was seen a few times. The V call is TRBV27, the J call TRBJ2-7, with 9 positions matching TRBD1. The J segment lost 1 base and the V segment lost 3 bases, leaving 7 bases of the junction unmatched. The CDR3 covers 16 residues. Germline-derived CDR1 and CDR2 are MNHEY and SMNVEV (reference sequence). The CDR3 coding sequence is TGTGCCAGCAGTTTTGACCGGGACAGGGTTTCCTACGAGCAGTACTTC. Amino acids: CASSFDRDRVSYEQYF.

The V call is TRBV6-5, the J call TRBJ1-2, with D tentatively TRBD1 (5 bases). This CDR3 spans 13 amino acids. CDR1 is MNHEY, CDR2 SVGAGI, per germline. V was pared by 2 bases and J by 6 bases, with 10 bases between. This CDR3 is CASSYKGIDGYTF. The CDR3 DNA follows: TGTGCCAGCAGTTACAAGGGGATCGATGGCTACACCTTC.

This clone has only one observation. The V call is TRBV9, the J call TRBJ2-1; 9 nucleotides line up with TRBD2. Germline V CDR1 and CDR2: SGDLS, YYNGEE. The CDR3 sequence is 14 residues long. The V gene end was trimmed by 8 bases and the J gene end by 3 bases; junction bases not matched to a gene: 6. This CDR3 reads CASKRGAGYNEQFF. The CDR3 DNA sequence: TGTGCCAGTAAGCGGGGGGCAGGCTACAATGAGCAGTTCTTC.

The CDR3 DNA sequence: TGTGCCAGCAGCAAAGTCAGGGGCAAGGCTGAAGCTTTCTTT. Its translation: CASSKVRGKAEAFF. J is TRBJ1-1 and V is TRBV21-1; the listed D gene, TRBD1, was not tested against the DNA. TRBV21-1 is a pseudogene. The CDR3 has 14 amino acids.

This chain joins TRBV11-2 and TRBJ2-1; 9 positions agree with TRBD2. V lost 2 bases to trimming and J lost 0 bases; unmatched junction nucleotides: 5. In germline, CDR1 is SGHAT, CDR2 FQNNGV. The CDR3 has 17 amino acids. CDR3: CASSLTLAGSSYNEQFF. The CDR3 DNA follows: TGTGCCAGCAGCTTAACCCTAGCGGGATCCTCCTACAATGAGCAGTTCTTC.

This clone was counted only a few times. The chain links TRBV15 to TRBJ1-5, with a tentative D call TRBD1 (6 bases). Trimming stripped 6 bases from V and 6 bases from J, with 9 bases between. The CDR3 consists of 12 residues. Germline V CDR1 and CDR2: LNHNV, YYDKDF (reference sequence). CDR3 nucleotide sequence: TGTGCCACCAGGGAGGGGGTTCAGCCCCAGCATTTT. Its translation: CATREGVQPQHF.

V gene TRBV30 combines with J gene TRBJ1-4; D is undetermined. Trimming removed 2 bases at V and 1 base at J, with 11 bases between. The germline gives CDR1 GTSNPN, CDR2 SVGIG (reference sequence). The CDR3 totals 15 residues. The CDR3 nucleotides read TGTGCCTGGAGTTACGGTCTGGGAACTAATGAAAAACTGTTTTTT. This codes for CAWSYGLGTNEKLFF.

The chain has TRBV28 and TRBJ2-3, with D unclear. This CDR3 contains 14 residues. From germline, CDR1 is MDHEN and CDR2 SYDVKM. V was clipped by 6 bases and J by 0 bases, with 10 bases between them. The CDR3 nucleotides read TGTGCCAGCAGACCGTCCAGCAGCACAGATACGCAGTATTTT. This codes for CASRPSSSTDTQYF.

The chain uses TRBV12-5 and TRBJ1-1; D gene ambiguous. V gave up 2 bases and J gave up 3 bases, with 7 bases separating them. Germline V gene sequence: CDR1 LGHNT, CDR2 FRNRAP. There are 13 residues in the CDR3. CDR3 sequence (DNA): TGTGCTAGTGGTTTGTACACCTACACTGAAGCTTTCTTT. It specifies CASGLYTYTEAFF.

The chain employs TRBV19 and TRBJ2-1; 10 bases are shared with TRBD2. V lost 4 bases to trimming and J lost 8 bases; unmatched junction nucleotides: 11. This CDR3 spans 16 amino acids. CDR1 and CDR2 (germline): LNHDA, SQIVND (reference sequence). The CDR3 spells CASSKRLAGPYDEQFF. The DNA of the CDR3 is TGTGCCAGTAGTAAAAGACTAGCGGGCCCCTATGATGAGCAGTTCTTC.